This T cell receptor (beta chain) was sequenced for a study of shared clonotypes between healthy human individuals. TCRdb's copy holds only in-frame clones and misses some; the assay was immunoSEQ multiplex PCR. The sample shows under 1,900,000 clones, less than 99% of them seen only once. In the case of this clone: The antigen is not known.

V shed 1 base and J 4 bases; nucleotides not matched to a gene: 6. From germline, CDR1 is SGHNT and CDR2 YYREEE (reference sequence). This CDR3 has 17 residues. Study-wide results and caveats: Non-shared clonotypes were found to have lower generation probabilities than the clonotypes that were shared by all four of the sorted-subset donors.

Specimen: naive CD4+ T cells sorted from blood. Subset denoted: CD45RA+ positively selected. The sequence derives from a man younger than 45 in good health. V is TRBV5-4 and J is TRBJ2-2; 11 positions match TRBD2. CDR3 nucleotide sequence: TGTGCCAGCAGCTTGTCGCTAGCGGGAGGTGGCACCGGGGAGCTGTTTTTT. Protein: CASSLSLAGGGTGELFF.